The rows below give T cell receptor beta chains drawn from one sample of a study of blood T cell repertoires in COVID-19. The protocol was immunoSEQ multiplex PCR, while the TCRdb copy is restricted to in-frame clones and leaves out a portion. This sample carries under 200,000 clones, roughly 84% of them seen once, and the ten largest clones take roughly 1.4%. Sequencing input: peripheral blood. These receptors originate from a human donor in a cohort sampled during active COVID-19. The CDR3 runs from the conserved cysteine through the conserved F or W. Fields, in order: D gene, J gene, V gene, clone size, CDR3 DNA, CDR3 protein. D genes are given only for firm matches. The size entry is marked missing in some rows and otherwise reads once, few, many or a size class.

>.|TRBJ2-2|TRBV28|.
TGTGCCAGCAGTTTTGGGGGGGGCCCTAGCGGGGAGCTGTTTTTT
CASSFGGGPSGELFF
>.|TRBJ1-3|TRBV6-5|.
TGTGCCAGCAGTATTTACTCGAGCTCTGGAAACACCATATATTTT
CASSIYSSSGNTIYF
>.|TRBJ1-1|TRBV6-5|.
TGTGCCAGCTCCGGGTTGAACACTGAAGCTTTCTTT
CASSGLNTEAFF
>.|TRBJ2-5|TRBV11-2|.
TGTGCCAGCAGCTTAGGGTTAGGGAGCGAGACCCAGTACTTC
CASSLGLGSETQYF
>TRBD2|TRBJ2-7|TRBV9|.
TGTGCCAGCAGCTTAGCGGGGGGTTCCTACGAGCAGTACTTC
CASSLAGGSYEQYF
>.|TRBJ2-7|TRBV12-3/TRBV12-4|.
TGTGCCAGCAGCCTAGGAGGGCAGCACGAGCAGTACTTC
CASSLGGQHEQYF
>.|TRBJ1-2|TRBV28|.
TGTGCCAGCAGTTTGCGACAGAACTATGGCTACACCTTC
CASSLRQNYGYTF
>.|TRBJ2-5|TRBV11-2|.
TGTGCCAGCAGCCGACACGAGCAGGAGACCCAGTACTTC
CASSRHEQETQYF
>TRBD1|TRBJ1-1|TRBV7-9|.
TGTGCCAGCAGCTCAGTCTCGACAGGGCTTACTGAAGCTTTCTTT
CASSSVSTGLTEAFF
>.|TRBJ1-4|TRBV6-1|.
TGTGCCAGCAGTGAGTCAGACGGCGGTGGAAAACTGTTTTTT
CASSESDGGGKLFF
>.|TRBJ1-2|TRBV9|.
TGTGCCAGCACCCGTGGGGAGGGGGATTATGGCTACACCTTC
CASTRGEGDYGYTF
>TRBD1|TRBJ1-2|TRBV6-6|.
TGTGCCAGTCAGACGGGACAGGACTATGGCTACACCTTC
CASQTGQDYGYTF
>.|TRBJ2-7|TRBV6-2/TRBV6-3|.
TGTGCCAGCAGTTGGACAGCCTACGAGCAGTACTTC
CASSWTAYEQYF
>TRBD2|TRBJ2-2|TRBV5-1|.
TGCGCCAGCAGCTTGAGCGGGAGCCCGAACACCGGGGAGCTGTTTTTT
CASSLSGSPNTGELFF
>.|TRBJ2-7|TRBV7-9|.
TGTGCCAGCAGCGCCAGGACCGGAGGAGGAGGGTACGAGCAGTACTTC
CASSARTGGGGYEQYF
>TRBD1|TRBJ2-1|TRBV7-6|once
TGTGCCAGCAGCACCCGGACAGGGGGCTTGAATGAGCAGTTCTTC
CASSTRTGGLNEQFF
>.|TRBJ1-1|TRBV29-1|.
TGCAGCGTAGACGACGGCGGCGGGACTGAAGCTTTCTTT
CSVDDGGGTEAFF
>TRBD2|TRBJ2-1|TRBV9|.
TGTGCCAGCAGCGCCGTCCTAGCGGGAGTAGCAAATGAGCAGTTCTTC
CASSAVLAGVANEQFF
>TRBD2|TRBJ2-1|TRBV27|.
TGTGCCAGCAGTTTTTTGGCGGGGGGTCCTAATGAGCAGTTCTTC
CASSFLAGGPNEQFF
>.|TRBJ2-1|TRBV24-1|.
TGTGCCACCAGTGACCCCAGGGGCTACAATGAGCAGTTCTTC
CATSDPRGYNEQFF
>.|TRBJ1-3|TRBV5-5|.
TGTGCCAGCAGCTTGAGAGAGTTCGGAAACACCATATATTTT
CASSLREFGNTIYF
>TRBD1|TRBJ1-5|TRBV7-9|.
TGTGCCAGCAGCTCCCCGACAGGGGCGGGTCAGCCCCAGCATTTT
CASSSPTGAGQPQHF
>.|TRBJ2-1|TRBV7-9|.
TGTGCCAGCAGCTTAGCACAGGGCGCCTACAATGAGCAGTTCTTC
CASSLAQGAYNEQFF
>.|TRBJ1-2|TRBV12-3/TRBV12-4|.
TGTGCCAGCAGTTTAGCACGGGAGGGGGACACCTTC
CASSLAREGDTF
>.|TRBJ1-2|TRBV18|.
TGTGCCAGCTCACCCCTTCGGGACATATATGGCTACACCTTC
CASSPLRDIYGYTF
>TRBD2|TRBJ2-7|TRBV7-8|once
TGTGCCAGCAGCCCCGGGACTAGCGGCTACGAGCAGTACTTC
CASSPGTSGYEQYF
>TRBD2|TRBJ2-7|TRBV6-2/TRBV6-3|.
TGTGCCAGCAGTTACCCACTAGCGGGAGCCACGATGAGCTCCTACGAGCAGTACTTC
CASSYPLAGATMSSYEQYF
>TRBD2|TRBJ2-3|TRBV9|.
TGTGCCAGCAGCGTAGGGGGTAGCGGGACTAGCACAGATACGCAGTATTTT
CASSVGGSGTSTDTQYF
>.|TRBJ1-2|TRBV5-1|few
TGCGCCAGCAGCAACTCCGGGACATACTATGGCTACACCTTC
CASSNSGTYYGYTF
>TRBD2|TRBJ2-1|TRBV7-2|.
TGTGCCAGCAGCTACCTCGGGGGGGCCTGGACCTACAATGAGCAGTTCTTC
CASSYLGGAWTYNEQFF
>.|TRBJ1-3|TRBV9|.
TGTGCCAGCAGCGTACAGGGTACTGGAAACACCATATATTTT
CASSVQGTGNTIYF
>.|TRBJ2-3|TRBV12-3/TRBV12-4|.
TGTGCCAGCAGTCCCGGTCACACAGATACGCAGTATTTT
CASSPGHTDTQYF
>TRBD2|TRBJ2-7|TRBV3-1/TRBV3-2|.
TGTGCCAGCAGCCAGGAGCTAGCGGGAGTCTACGAGCAGTACTTC
CASSQELAGVYEQYF
>.|TRBJ2-5|TRBV4-3|.
TGCGCCAGCAGCCAACCGGGAGCTAGGGAGACCCAGTACTTC
CASSQPGARETQYF
>TRBD1|TRBJ2-7|TRBV11-2|.
TGTGCCAGCAGCTCTTTTCGGGGACAGGCGGCCTACGAGCAGTACTTC
CASSSFRGQAAYEQYF
>.|TRBJ2-7|TRBV9|.
TGTGCCAGCAGCGGAAGAATTGGGCCGGAGCAGTACTTC
CASSGRIGPEQYF
>.|TRBJ1-2|TRBV5-1|.
TGCGCCAGCAGCTTGGCTCAGGGTACGATTGGCTACACCTTC
CASSLAQGTIGYTF
>.|TRBJ1-4|TRBV7-8|.
TGTGCCAGCACCCCCTACCGGGGCAGGGGAGAAAAACTGTTTTTT
CASTPYRGRGEKLFF
>TRBD1|TRBJ2-5|TRBV7-3|.
TGTGCCAGCAGCAGGGGGCTGGGTGAGACCCAGTACTTC
CASSRGLGETQYF
>TRBD1|TRBJ2-3|TRBV10-3|.
TGTGCCATCAGTTCCAGGGGGCAGGGAGGCACAGATACGCAGTATTTT
CAISSRGQGGTDTQYF
>TRBD2|TRBJ2-1|TRBV6-4|.
TGTGCCAGCAGGGAACTAGCGGGACCCTCCTACAATGAGCAGTTCTTC
CASRELAGPSYNEQFF
>TRBD2|TRBJ2-7|TRBV28|.
TGTGCCAGCAGTTCCCCCCCGGGAGGGTACGAGCAGTACTTC
CASSSPPGGYEQYF
>.|TRBJ1-5|TRBV7-2|once
TGTGCCAGCAGCTGGGGCCAGTACGATCAGCCCCAGCATTTT
CASSWGQYDQPQHF
>.|TRBJ2-7|TRBV4-3|once
TGCGCCAGCAGCCAAGTATTTTCCCCTACTACGGAGCAGTACTTC
CASSQVFSPTTEQYF
>TRBD2|TRBJ2-2|TRBV25-1|.
TGTGCCAGCAGTGAATCAGCGGGAGGGGACACCGGGGAGCTGTTTTTT
CASSESAGGDTGELFF
>TRBD2|TRBJ2-1|TRBV6-5|.
TGTGCCAGCACTCCGCGGGAGGGCCGAGATGAGCAGTTCTTC
CASTPREGRDEQFF
>TRBD1|TRBJ2-6|TRBV5-6|.
TGTGCCAGCAGCTTGTATGGGCAGGGGGCGCAGGGGGCCAACGTCCTGACTTTC
CASSLYGQGAQGANVLTF
>TRBD1|TRBJ1-5|TRBV5-1|.
TGCGCCAGCAGCTTAGGGGACAGCGTAGGCAATCAGCCCCAGCATTTT
CASSLGDSVGNQPQHF
>.|TRBJ1-1|TRBV18|.
TGTGCCAGCTCACCAAGCAGGGTCCCTGAAGCTTTCTTT
CASSPSRVPEAFF
>TRBD2|TRBJ2-7|TRBV7-2|few
TGTGCCAGCAGCCGGAAATTAGCGGGAGGCGACTCCTACGAGCAGTACTTC
CASSRKLAGGDSYEQYF
>.|TRBJ2-7|TRBV21-1|.
TGTGCCAGCAGCGCCCCCGGGACAGGGGTTGGCGAGCAGTACTTC
CASSAPGTGVGEQYF
>TRBD2|TRBJ2-3|TRBV6-1|once
TGTGCCAGCAGTGAAGCCCTAGCGGGAGTCGGCACAGATACGCAGTATTTT
CASSEALAGVGTDTQYF
>TRBD2|TRBJ2-1|TRBV24-1|few
TGTGCCACCAGTGACCTAGCGGGAACCTACAATGAGCAGTTCTTC
CATSDLAGTYNEQFF
>TRBD1|TRBJ2-7|TRBV6-2/TRBV6-3|.
TGTGCCAGCAGTTACGGGACAGACGAGCAGTACTTC
CASSYGTDEQYF